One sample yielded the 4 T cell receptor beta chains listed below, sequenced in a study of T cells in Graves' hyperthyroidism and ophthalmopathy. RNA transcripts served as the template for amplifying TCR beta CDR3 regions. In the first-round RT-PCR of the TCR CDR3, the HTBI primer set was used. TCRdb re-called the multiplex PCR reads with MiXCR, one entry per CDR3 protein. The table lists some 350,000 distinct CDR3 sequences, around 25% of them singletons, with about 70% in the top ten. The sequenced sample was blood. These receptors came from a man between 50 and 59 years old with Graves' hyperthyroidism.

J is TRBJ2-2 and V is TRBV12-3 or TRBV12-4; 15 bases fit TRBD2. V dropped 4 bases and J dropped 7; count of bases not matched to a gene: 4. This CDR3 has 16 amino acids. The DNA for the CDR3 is TGTGCCAGCAGTTGGGGACTAGCGGGAGGATACGGGGAGCTGTTTTTT. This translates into CASSWGLAGGYGELFF.

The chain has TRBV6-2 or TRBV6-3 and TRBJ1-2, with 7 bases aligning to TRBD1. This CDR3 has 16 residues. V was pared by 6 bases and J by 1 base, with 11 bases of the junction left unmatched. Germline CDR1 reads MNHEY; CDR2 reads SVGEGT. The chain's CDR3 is CASRPGTDTSNYGYTF. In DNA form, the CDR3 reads TGTGCCAGCAGACCCGGGACAGATACAAGTAACTATGGCTACACCTTC.

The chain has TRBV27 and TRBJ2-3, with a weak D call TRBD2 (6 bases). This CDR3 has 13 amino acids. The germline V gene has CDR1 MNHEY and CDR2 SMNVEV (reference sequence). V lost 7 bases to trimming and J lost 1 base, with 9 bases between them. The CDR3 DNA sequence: TGTGCCAGCAAGAAGCGGGGCACAGATACGCAGTATTTT. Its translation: CASKKRGTDTQYF.

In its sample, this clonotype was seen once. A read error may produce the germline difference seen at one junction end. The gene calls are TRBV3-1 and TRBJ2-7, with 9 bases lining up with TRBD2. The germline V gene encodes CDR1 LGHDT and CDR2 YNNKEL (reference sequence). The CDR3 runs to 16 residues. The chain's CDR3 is CASSSGPSGRSYEQYF. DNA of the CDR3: TGCGCCAGCAGCAGCGGTCCCAGCGGGAGGTCGTACGAGCAGTACTTC.